A single sample gave rise to the 20 T cell receptor beta chains below, sequenced in a study of T cell responses to AZD1222 COVID-19 vaccine. Clones were read by immunoSEQ multiplex PCR, and TCRdb kept only the in-frame ones, dropping some. Of around 100,000 clones listed, around nine tenths are singletons. The source material was peripheral blood, sampled on day 0 of AZD1222 vaccination. These receptors were collected from an adult in good health.

The chain has TRBV7-2 and TRBJ2-7; 10 bases are shared with TRBD1. This CDR3 has 14 amino acids. The J segment lost 3 bases and the V segment lost 4 bases, leaving 3 bases of the junction unmatched. Germline assignment: CDR1 SGHTA and CDR2 FQGNSA. The CDR3 here is CASSSGQGVYEQYF. The DNA for the CDR3 is TGTGCCAGCAGCTCCGGACAGGGGGTCTACGAGCAGTACTTC.

This rearrangement joins TRBV9 to TRBJ2-2; D is perhaps TRBD2 (6 bases). Trimming left V 4 bases short and J 6 bases short, with 16 bases between. CDR1 and CDR2 (germline): SGDLS, YYNGEE. CDR3 length equals 15 residues. The CDR3 sequence: CASSLRDSSAGELFF. DNA of the CDR3: TGTGCCAGCAGCTTGAGGGACTCCTCGGCCGGGGAGCTGTTTTTT. Filled out from reference TRBV9 and TRBJ2-2, the complete variable domain reads DSGVTQTPKHLITATGQRVTLRCSPRSGDLSVYWYQQSLDQGLQFLIQYYNGEERAKGNILERFSAQQFPDLHSELNLSSLELGDSALYFCASSLRDSSAGELFFGEGSRLTVL.

The chain combines TRBV5-4 with TRBJ1-1; 8 nucleotides agree with TRBD1. There are 14 residues in the CDR3. Trimming at V came to 4 bases and at J to 10 bases, leaving 12 bases not matched to a gene. From germline, CDR1 is SGHNT and CDR2 YYREEE (reference sequence). The CDR3 DNA reads TGTGCCAGCAGCCAGGGACAGGTTATGATGGGAGCTTTCTTT. Protein sequence: CASSQGQVMMGAFF.

The chain is built from TRBV18 and TRBJ1-1; 8 nucleotides line up with TRBD1. This CDR3 has 16 amino acids. Germline lookup yields CDR1 KGHSH and CDR2 LQKENI. Trimming at V came to 0 bases and at J to 5 bases, leaving 8 bases not matched to a gene. The CDR3: CASSPPAGGMGTEAFF. The CDR3 DNA reads TGTGCCAGCTCACCACCGGCAGGGGGCATGGGAACTGAAGCTTTCTTT.

The chain recombines TRBV6-6 with TRBJ2-1; TRBD1 aligns across 8 bases. Unmatched junction bases numbered 5, after V lost 11 bases and J lost 5 bases. The CDR3 length is 12 residues. Germline V gene lookup returns CDR1 MNHNY and CDR2 SVGAGI (reference sequence). CDR3 nucleotides: TGTGCCTCTTGGACAGGGAACAATGAGCAGTTCTTC. It encodes CASWTGNNEQFF.

The rearrangement links TRBV28 to TRBJ1-2; 9 bases are shared with TRBD1. V lost 7 bases to trimming and J lost 5 bases; unmatched junction nucleotides: 14. Germline V gene sequence: CDR1 MDHEN, CDR2 SYDVKM. The CDR3 is 16 amino acids. This CDR3 reads CASTHAGTGLWYGYTF. The DNA for the CDR3 is TGTGCCAGCACCCACGCCGGGACAGGGCTTTGGTATGGCTACACCTTC.

V is TRBV7-9 and J is TRBJ1-2, with no clear D. Trimming took off 2 bases at V and 6 bases at J, with 10 bases between the two ends. Germline V CDR1 and CDR2: SEHNR, FQNEAQ (reference sequence). This CDR3 comprises 13 residues. CDR3 DNA: TGTGCCAGCAGCTTACAACAGAGTGATGGCTACACCTTC. It encodes CASSLQQSDGYTF.

V and J are TRBV15 and TRBJ1-6; D gene ambiguous. Germline values: CDR1 LNHNV, CDR2 YYDKDF (reference sequence). The V end lost 4 bases, the J end lost 16 bases, and 17 bases lay between the germline ends. The length of the CDR3 is 13 residues. CDR3 coding DNA: TGTGCCACCAGCAATCCTACTCGGTCGGATCTCCACTTT. Translation gives CATSNPTRSDLHF.

The gene calls are TRBV9 and TRBJ2-5; D is ambiguous. V lost 4 bases to trimming and J lost 5 bases, with 15 bases between them. The CDR3 has 14 amino acids. Germline values: CDR1 SGDLS, CDR2 YYNGEE. CDR3 sequence (DNA): TGTGCCAGCAGCTGGGCCGATCAGACGGAGACCCAGTACTTC. Translated: CASSWADQTETQYF. The whole variable domain, remainder taken from reference TRBV9 and TRBJ2-5, is DSGVTQTPKHLITATGQRVTLRCSPRSGDLSVYWYQQSLDQGLQFLIQYYNGEERAKGNILERFSAQQFPDLHSELNLSSLELGDSALYFCASSWADQTETQYFGPGTRLLVL.

The chain joins TRBV9 to TRBJ1-4; 9 bases are shared with TRBD1. Germline loops: CDR1 SGDLS, CDR2 YYNGEE. With 4 bases clipped from V and 5 bases from J, the junction kept 6 bases outside the gene matches. The CDR3 covers 15 residues. CDR3: CASSPRTGENEKLFF. The CDR3 nucleotides are TGTGCCAGCAGCCCGCGGACAGGGGAGAATGAAAAACTGTTTTTT.

Note on this clone: One end of the junction varies from germline; a read error may be responsible. The chain recombines TRBV30 with TRBJ1-6; D is ambiguous. CDR3 size: 13 residues. From germline, CDR1 is GTSNPN and CDR2 SVGIG (reference sequence). The CDR3 loop reads CAWSVSRDSPLHF. The CDR3 DNA sequence: TGTGCTTGGAGTGTCTCACGGGATTCACCCCTCCACTTT.

This clone has just one count. V gene TRBV19 combines with J gene TRBJ2-5; TRBD1 aligns across 11 bases. From germline, CDR1 is LNHDA and CDR2 SQIVND (reference sequence). The CDR3 totals 15 residues. V was pared by 6 bases and J by 2 bases, with 5 bases of the junction left unmatched. This CDR3 reads CASSRTGGDQETQYF. Written as DNA, the CDR3 is TGTGCCAGTAGCCGGACAGGGGGCGATCAAGAGACCCAGTACTTC.

This sequence joins TRBV7-6 and TRBJ2-3, with D perhaps matching TRBD2 (7 bases). V was clipped by 6 bases and J by 1 base, with 11 bases between them. This CDR3 has 14 residues. CDR1 and CDR2 (germline): SGHVS, FNYEAQ. As DNA, the CDR3 is TGTGCCAGCAGGAAGGGGGGGGGCACAGATACGCAGTATTTT. As protein: CASRKGGGTDTQYF.

The chain employs TRBV7-2 and TRBJ1-6, with D possibly TRBD1 on 5 matching bases. CDR1 SGHTA and CDR2 FQGNSA come from the germline V gene. CDR3 length: 17 amino acids. Trimming took off 5 bases at V and 2 bases at J, with 16 bases between the two ends. The CDR3 region is CASSPIEGLTYNSPLHF. The CDR3 DNA follows: TGTGCCAGCAGCCCTATCGAGGGGTTGACCTATAATTCACCCCTCCACTTT.

The chain is built from TRBV13 and TRBJ1-2, with D maybe TRBD1 (5 bases). The CDR3 is 15 residues long. Germline CDR1 reads PRHDT; CDR2 reads FYEKMQ (reference sequence). V shed 0 bases and J shed 3 bases, with 11 bases lying between them. The CDR3 sequence: CASSLGTGTDYGYTF. CDR3 nucleotide sequence: TGTGCCAGCAGCTTAGGTACCGGGACGGACTATGGCTACACCTTC. Using reference TRBV13 and TRBJ1-2 for the parts outside the CDR3, the full variable domain is AAGVIQSPRHLIKEKRETATLKCYPIPRHDTVYWYQQGPGQDPQFLISFYEKMQSDKGSIPDRFSAQQFSDYHSELNMSSLELGDSALYFCASSLGTGTDYGYTFGSGTRLTVV.

The CDR3 reads CASSLPGGQKTDTQYF. DNA for the CDR3: TGCGCCAGCAGCCTGCCGGGGGGTCAAAAAACAGATACGCAGTATTTT. The genes are TRBV5-1 and TRBJ2-3, with 7 bases fitting TRBD2. V lost 4 bases to trimming and J lost 3 bases; unmatched junction nucleotides: 11. Germline V CDR1 and CDR2: SGHRS, YFSETQ. This CDR3 region has 16 residues.

In DNA form, the CDR3 reads TGTGCCACTCGGGACAGGGTAACCTACGAGCAGTACTTC. It yields the protein CATRDRVTYEQYF. The chain employs TRBV19 and TRBJ2-7, with 9 bases fitting TRBD1. CDR3 length: 13 amino acids. After removal of 10 bases from V and 2 bases from J, the junction contained 6 bases not matched to a gene. Germline-derived CDR1 and CDR2 are LNHDA and SQIVND (reference sequence).

CDR3 nucleotides: TGTGCCAGCTCACCACGGGGCCAAGAGACCCAGTACTTC. This encodes CASSPRGQETQYF. The chain has TRBV18 and TRBJ2-5; no firm D call. Germline CDR1 and CDR2: KGHSH and LQKENI. The CDR3 extends over 13 amino acids. Trimming removed 1 base at V and 1 base at J, with 4 bases between. The full variable domain, with the rest looked up from reference TRBV18 and TRBJ2-5, is NAGVMQNPRHLVRRRGQEARLRCSPMKGHSHVYWYRQLPEEGLKFMVYLQKENIIDESGMPKERFSAEFPKEGPSILRIQQVVRGDSAAYFCASSPRGQETQYFGPGTRLLVL.

The chain uses TRBV7-2 and TRBJ2-7, with 8 bases that match TRBD2. The CDR3 is 15 amino acids. Per the germline V gene, CDR1 is SGHTA and CDR2 is FQGNSA. V lost 1 base and J lost 3; bases outside the gene matches: 5. The CDR3 DNA reads as TGTGCCAGCAGCTTAGTGGCGGGGGGCGGCTACGAGCAGTACTTC. This gives the protein CASSLVAGGGYEQYF.

This sequence joins TRBV9 and TRBJ1-2; 9 nucleotides agree with TRBD1. Germline CDR1 reads SGDLS; CDR2 reads YYNGEE. After removal of 3 bases from V and 2 bases from J, the junction contained 2 bases not matched to a gene. The CDR3 length is 14 residues. CDR3 nucleotides: TGTGCCAGCAGCGATACAGGGGGCAACTATGGCTACACCTTC. Amino acid sequence: CASSDTGGNYGYTF.